The T cell receptor beta chain under discussion was sequenced for a study of T cell responses to AZD1222 COVID-19 vaccine. The CDR3 sequence is 14 residues long. The germline V gene has CDR1 SGHTA and CDR2 FQGTGA. The J segment lost 5 bases and the V segment lost 5 bases, leaving 5 bases of the junction unmatched. Profiling relied on immunoSEQ multiplex PCR, and the TCRdb table lists in-frame clones only, not all of them. The sample contains 140,000 to 150,000 clones, roughly 92% of which appear only once. Here the sequenced sample was peripheral blood, taken 28 days after the second AZD1222 dose. The sequence came from an adult who received the AZD1222 COVID-19 vaccine. This chain links TRBV7-3 with TRBJ2-1; 8 nucleotides line up with TRBD2. This CDR3 reads CASSDLAGNNEQFF. The CDR3 DNA is TGTGCCAGCAGCGATCTAGCGGGTAACAATGAGCAGTTCTTC.